This T cell receptor (beta chain) was profiled in a study of blood T cell repertoires in COVID-19. Assay used: immunoSEQ multiplex PCR; TCRdb lists only in-frame clones, some missing. The table records fewer than 400,000 clones, over 80% of them present only once. The CDR3 is made up of 17 amino acids. Germline CDR1 ENHRY, CDR2 SYGVKD. With V trimmed by 10 bases and J by 4 bases, 17 bases remained unmatched. The study counted Cohort 3 donors as recovered given two negative PCRs, clearance, or symptom resolution. This sequence originates from a woman aged 18-30 years who had recovered from COVID-19. Material for sequencing was PBMCs or T cells enriched from blood (not recorded which). The rearrangement links TRBV10-3 to TRBJ1-3; 9 bases are a match to TRBD1. CDR3 DNA sequence: TGTGCCACCCGCCGGTCCGAACAGGGGGCTGGAGGAAACACCATATATTTT. It encodes CATRRSEQGAGGNTIYF.